This T cell receptor beta chain was captured by sequencing in a study of tumor and adjacent non-tumor tissue in lung cancer. Study outcomes and limitations: Tumor repertoires had a smaller top 100 clone share than normal lung.

With regard to this clonotype: Its antigen is undetermined. One end of the junction does not line up with germline, which may come from a read error.

This CDR3 contains 14 residues. Three rounds of nested PCR, following a modified ARM-PCR protocol, produced the TCRbeta library. TCRdb passed the multiplex PCR reads through MiXCR, listing each CDR3 protein once. The data contain about 75,000 distinct CDR3 sequences, about two thirds of them seen just once; the ten biggest clones take up 25% to 30%. RNA was extracted from bulk tissue without any cell sorting. Distant lung tissue was collected more than 3 cm away from the tumor edge. The clonotype originates from a woman between 45 and 65 years old with non-small cell lung cancer. The specimen sequenced was distant non-tumor lung tissue. The chain is built from TRBV12-3 or TRBV12-4 and TRBJ1-4; a possible D gene is TRBD1 (5 bases). The CDR3 bases are TGTGCCAGCAGCGTCGGGGGGTTTGTTGAAAAACCGTTTTTC. Residues: CASSVGGFVEKPFF.